These 29 T cell receptor beta chains share one sample of origin, sequenced in a study of blood T cell repertoires in COVID-19 (dated by TCRdb to 2020 to 2021). Library prep was done by the immunoSEQ multiplex PCR assay. In its TCRdb copy, this immuneACCESS table keeps in-frame sequences only and misses some clones. Where compared with another copy, unresolved V genes explain less than half of these, and the others have no known cause. A total of over 80,000 clones appear in this sample, around 87% of them only once. The top ten hold just under 20% of the sample. Sequencing was performed on peripheral blood. These receptors originate from a human donor in a cohort sampled during active COVID-19.

The rearrangement joins TRBV4-3 to TRBJ2-2, with 9 bases lining up with TRBD1. V dropped 4 bases and J dropped 7; count of bases not matched to a gene: 13. The CDR3 has 17 amino acids. CDR1 and CDR2 from the germline V gene are LGHNA and YSLEER. DNA for the CDR3: TGCGCCAGCAGCCCGAGGGACAGGGAAATAGGCGGCGGGGAGCTGTTTTTT. It yields the protein CASSPRDREIGGGELFF.

The J gene is TRBJ2-7, the V gene TRBV28, with D tentatively TRBD2 (6 bases). CDR1 and CDR2 from the germline V gene are MDHEN and SYDVKM. With 5 bases removed from V and 1 base from J, the gap between germline ends came to 18 bases. CDR3 length: 16 amino acids. This CDR3 reads CASSPNMIAESYEQYF. The DNA for the CDR3 is TGTGCCAGCAGTCCCAACATGATAGCGGAGTCCTACGAGCAGTACTTC.

This chain connects TRBV10-1 to TRBJ2-3, with D maybe TRBD2 (5 bases). Germline-derived CDR1 and CDR2 are WNHNN and SYGVQD (reference sequence). The CDR3 has 15 residues. Trimming shortened V by 6 bases and J by 1 base, and 14 bases separated the two germline ends. The CDR3 sequence: CASRTGIGGTDTQYF. CDR3 in DNA: TGCGCCAGCAGGACGGGGATTGGCGGCACAGATACGCAGTATTTT.

The chain links TRBV4-1 to TRBJ1-2; D is unclear. The V gene's germline CDR1 is MGHRA and CDR2 YSYEKL. The CDR3 is made up of 14 amino acids. V dropped 0 bases and J dropped 2 bases, with 7 bases sitting between them. The DNA of the CDR3 is TGCGCCAGCAGCCAAGAATCCAGAAACTATGGCTACACCTTC. It yields the protein CASSQESRNYGYTF.

The chain links TRBV6-6 to TRBJ2-7; 9 positions agree with TRBD2. J lost 1 base, V lost 9 bases, and 7 bases had no gene match. Germline CDR1 reads MNHNY; CDR2 reads SVGAGI (reference sequence). This CDR3 contains 14 residues. The DNA for the CDR3 is TGTGCCAGTGCCTTAGCGGGAGCATCCTACGAGCAGTACTTC. This translates into CASALAGASYEQYF.

This chain joins TRBV6-5 and TRBJ1-5, with 9 bases aligning to TRBD1. Trimming removed 6 bases from V and 7 bases from J; junction bases left unmatched: 7. This CDR3 is built from 14 residues. From germline, CDR1 is MNHEY and CDR2 SVGAGI. Here the CDR3 reads CASRSGTGNQPQHF. CDR3 nucleotide sequence: TGTGCCAGCAGGTCCGGGACAGGGAACCAGCCCCAGCATTTT.

This chain uses TRBV6-4 with TRBJ2-3; the match to TRBD1 covers 7 bases. V lost 2 bases and J lost 1; bases outside the gene matches: 3. Germline CDR1 MRHNA, CDR2 SNTAGT. This CDR3 has 15 residues. CDR3 loop: CASSDRGLGTDTQYF. CDR3 coding DNA: TGTGCCAGCAGTGACAGGGGGCTCGGCACAGATACGCAGTATTTT.

This chain links TRBV2 with TRBJ2-1, with TRBD2 matching 13 bases. The V gene's germline CDR1 is SNHLY and CDR2 FYNNEI. V lost 6 bases to trimming and J lost 15 bases; unmatched junction nucleotides: 8. This CDR3 is built from 13 residues. CDR3 residues: CASSDGLAGVPFF. In nucleotides, the CDR3 is TGTGCCAGCAGCGACGGACTAGCGGGAGTACCGTTCTTC. Full variable domain (outside the CDR3, taken from reference TRBV2 and TRBJ2-1): EPEVTQTPSHQVTQMGQEVILRCVPISNHLYFYWYRQILGQKVEFLVSFYNNEISEKSEIFDDQFSVERPDGSNFTLKIRSTKLEDSAMYFCASSDGLAGVPFFGPGTRLTVL.

This rearrangement joins TRBV5-4 to TRBJ2-7; 9 bases line up with TRBD2. V lost 0 bases to trimming and J lost 3 bases; unmatched junction nucleotides: 13. The germline V gene encodes CDR1 SGHNT and CDR2 YYREEE (reference sequence). The CDR3 is 18 amino acids. The DNA for the CDR3 is TGTGCCAGCAGCTTGGGTAGCGGGAGAGGGGGTAGGGGCTACGAGCAGTACTTC. Translation: CASSLGSGRGGRGYEQYF.

J is TRBJ1-4 and V is TRBV20-1, with D uncertain. Germline-derived CDR1 and CDR2 are DFQATT and SNEGSKA (reference sequence). CDR3 length: 13 residues. The V end was cut by 5 bases, the J end by 7 bases, with 14 bases between. CDR3 bases: TGCAGTGCTGGTGGGTCCGTCGGTGAAAAACTGTTTTTT. As protein: CSAGGSVGEKLFF.

The chain links TRBV7-3 to TRBJ2-3; D is possibly TRBD2 (6 bases). V was trimmed by 4 bases and J by 0 bases, leaving 11 bases between them. The CDR3 loop spans 15 amino acids. Per the germline V gene, CDR1 is SGHTA and CDR2 is FQGTGA. The CDR3 sequence: CASSSSVTSTDTQYF. The CDR3 DNA reads as TGTGCCAGCAGCTCTAGCGTAACTAGCACAGATACGCAGTATTTT.

The chain links TRBV7-6 to TRBJ2-5; TRBD1 matches at 7 bases. The CDR3 is 16 amino acids. V lost 3 bases and J lost 4; bases outside the gene matches: 11. Germline V lookup: CDR1 SGHVS, CDR2 FNYEAQ. The CDR3 protein is CASSLSVRGLSETQYF. In DNA, the CDR3 is TGTGCCAGCAGCTTGTCGGTTAGGGGGCTATCAGAGACCCAGTACTTC.

This chain links TRBV6-6 with TRBJ2-7; 7 positions agree with TRBD1. Looked up from germline, CDR1 is MNHNY and CDR2 is SVGAGI (reference sequence). V shed 6 bases and J 2 bases; nucleotides not matched to a gene: 7. CDR3 length: 14 residues. CDR3 nucleotides: TGTGCCAGCAGACTCCGGGACAGCACCTACGAGCAGTACTTC. This translates into CASRLRDSTYEQYF.

The chain joins TRBV15 to TRBJ2-3; D not certain. CDR1 and CDR2 (germline): LNHNV, YYDKDF (reference sequence). CDR3 length: 16 amino acids. V was shortened by 0 bases and J by 2 bases, with 12 bases between the two germline ends. Written as DNA, the CDR3 is TGTGCCACCAGCAGAGATTCGGCGGCATTCACAGATACGCAGTATTTT. Residues: CATSRDSAAFTDTQYF.

This chain connects TRBV6-5 to TRBJ1-2, with 9 bases matching TRBD1. The CDR3 length is 15 residues. Germline values: CDR1 MNHEY, CDR2 SVGAGI. V gave up 2 bases and J gave up 5 bases; unmatched junction bases: 6. CDR3 coding DNA: TGTGCCAGCAGTTACACAGGGGGCGTTTTTTATGGCTACACCTTC. The encoded protein is CASSYTGGVFYGYTF.

The chain links TRBV7-6 to TRBJ2-5, with 7 bases fitting TRBD1. Germline V lookup: CDR1 SGHVS, CDR2 FNYEAQ. Losses at the gene ends were 6 bases for V and 0 bases for J; bases not matched to a gene: 7. The CDR3 runs to 15 residues. CDR3 amino acids: CASRKAGGYQETQYF. The CDR3 region has the DNA TGTGCCAGCAGAAAGGCAGGGGGATACCAAGAGACCCAGTACTTC.

The chain employs TRBV19 and TRBJ1-2; a possible D gene is TRBD1 (6 bases). From germline, CDR1 is LNHDA and CDR2 SQIVND (reference sequence). Trimming left V 0 bases short and J 4 bases short, with 12 bases between. The CDR3 runs to 15 residues. Here the CDR3 reads CASSIDNRDGYGYTF. The CDR3 nucleotides are TGTGCCAGTAGTATAGATAACAGGGACGGCTATGGCTACACCTTC.

For the CDR3, the DNA is TGTGCCAGCAGCCAAGATAGGGGCGGCAATTCCTACAATGAGCAGTTCTTC. This encodes CASSQDRGGNSYNEQFF. This sequence joins TRBV3-1 (or the pseudogene TRBV3-2) and TRBJ2-1; a weak D match, TRBD1 (5 bases). V lost 0 bases and J 1 base, leaving 13 bases between the germline ends. The germline CDR1 and CDR2 sequences are LGHDT and YNNKEL (reference sequence). The CDR3 consists of 17 residues.

This clone turned up a few times. Other nucleotide sequences in the sample specify the same CDR3. This chain joins TRBV7-8 and TRBJ1-3; 7 nucleotides agree with TRBD1. After removal of 4 bases from V and 4 bases from J, the junction contained 4 bases not matched to a gene. Germline V gene lookup returns CDR1 SGHVS and CDR2 FQNEAQ. The CDR3 extends over 14 amino acids. In DNA, the CDR3 is TGTGCCAGCAGCTACAGGGGTTCCGGAAACACCATATATTTT. Encoded protein: CASSYRGSGNTIYF.

The chain joins TRBV29-1 to TRBJ2-1; 15 bases agree with TRBD2. The CDR3 has 16 amino acids. Trimming took 4 bases from V and 1 from J; bases not matched to a gene: 2. Germline loops: CDR1 SQVTM, CDR2 ANQGSEA. The CDR3 DNA sequence: TGCAGCGTTGTGGGACTAGCGGGAGGATCCTACAATGAGCAGTTCTTC. Encoded protein: CSVVGLAGGSYNEQFF.

V is TRBV6-5 and J is TRBJ2-5, with 9 bases fitting TRBD1. The length of the CDR3 is 15 residues. Looked up from germline, CDR1 is MNHEY and CDR2 is SVGAGI. The V segment lost 5 bases and the J segment 5 bases; nucleotides outside the gene matches: 9. CDR3 residues: CASSQDRGAWETQYF. DNA of the CDR3: TGTGCCAGCAGTCAGGACAGGGGAGCTTGGGAGACCCAGTACTTC.

This clone was detected only a few times. J is TRBJ1-1 and V is TRBV20-1; unclear D gene. CDR3 length: 11 residues. Germline CDR1 and CDR2: DFQATT and SNEGSKA (reference sequence). The ends were cut back, 6 bases at V and 3 bases at J, with 8 bases in the middle. This CDR3 is CSARRDTEAFF. For the CDR3, the DNA is TGCAGTGCCAGACGGGACACTGAAGCTTTCTTT.

Regarding this clone: At the DNA level, this CDR3 is encoded by other sequences in the same sample as well. The J gene is TRBJ1-4, the V gene TRBV5-1; possible D gene TRBD1, 5 bases. The CDR3 spans 14 residues. In germline, CDR1 is SGHRS, CDR2 YFSETQ. V dropped 4 bases and J dropped 4 bases, with 11 bases sitting between them. CDR3 protein: CASSLTANNEKLFF. CDR3 DNA: TGCGCCAGCAGCCTGACAGCCAATAATGAAAAACTGTTTTTT.

This rearrangement joins TRBV18 to TRBJ1-2, with no clear D. CDR1 and CDR2 (germline): KGHSH, LQKENI. Trimming pared 2 bases from V and 5 bases from J, leaving 15 bases between. The CDR3 runs 15 residues. The CDR3 is CASSPSVVGGYGYTF. The CDR3 region has the DNA TGTGCCAGCTCACCATCCGTCGTCGGAGGGTATGGCTACACCTTC.

V is TRBV19 and J is TRBJ2-7; D may be TRBD2 (7 bases). Germline V gene data show CDR1 as LNHDA and CDR2 as SQIVND (reference sequence). This CDR3 has 14 residues. Trimming took off 7 bases at V and 2 bases at J, with 15 bases between the two ends. The CDR3 region is CASNGGQGPYEQYF. The CDR3 coding sequence is TGTGCCAGTAACGGGGGGCAGGGCCCCTACGAGCAGTACTTC.

This chain uses TRBV28 with TRBJ1-6; D perhaps matches TRBD1 (5 bases). The CDR3 totals 13 residues. Trimming left V 9 bases short and J 7 bases short, with 13 bases between. CDR1 MDHEN and CDR2 SYDVKM come from the germline V gene. CDR3 in amino acids: CASFGHRNSPLHF. The CDR3 coding sequence is TGTGCCAGTTTTGGGCACAGGAATTCACCCCTCCACTTT.

The chain links TRBV7-9 to TRBJ1-1, with D hard to call. The ends were cut back, 5 bases at V and 0 bases at J, with 16 bases in the middle. The V gene's germline CDR1 is SEHNR and CDR2 FQNEAQ (reference sequence). This CDR3 is built from 16 residues. CDR3 DNA: TGTGCCAGCAGCGAGCCCGCACCGCACCTGAACACTGAAGCTTTCTTT. It translates to CASSEPAPHLNTEAFF.

V gene TRBV28 combines with J gene TRBJ1-6; D ambiguous. The CDR3 loop spans 17 amino acids. CDR1 is MDHEN and CDR2 is SYDVKM in the germline V gene. V lost 6 bases, J lost 9 bases, and 24 bases lay in between. This CDR3 reads CASSQQDSAQFGSPLHF. CDR3 in DNA: TGTGCCAGCAGCCAGCAGGATTCCGCCCAATTCGGTTCACCCCTCCACTTT.

This clone was detected only once. A junction end diverges from the germline sequence, so it may reflect a read error. This chain connects TRBV7-7 to TRBJ2-7; 9 bases map to TRBD2. The CDR3 has 15 amino acids. The germline V gene encodes CDR1 SSHAT and CDR2 FNYEAQ (reference sequence). Here the CDR3 reads CASSLGVAGVGEQYF. As DNA, the CDR3 is TGTGCTAGCAGCTTAGGGGTAGCGGGAGTTGGCGAGCAGTACTTC.